A selection of T cell receptor beta chains follows, all from one sample in a study of cytomegalovirus exposure and HLA in healthy donors. Repertoires were generated with immunoSEQ multiplex PCR, while TCRdb's copy carries only in-frame clones and drops some. The repertoire holds some 100,000 clones, with 60% to 85% as singletons. The material sequenced was PBMCs. The origin of the receptors is a man aged 50 to 60 in good health and CMV-seronegative. Each CDR3 is given with its conserved first and last residue. A D gene is named only where the DNA matches it firmly. Clone size is shown for a subset of rows, as once, few, many or a class of expanded clone.

abundance | j_gene | d_gene | v_gene | CDR3aa | CDR3nt
- | TRBJ2-1 | - | TRBV5-1 | CASSLGGPGNEQFF | TGCGCCAGCAGCTTGGGGGGTCCGGGGAATGAGCAGTTCTTC
- | TRBJ1-4 | - | TRBV5-6 | CASRWQGLGEKLFF | TGTGCCAGCAGATGGCAGGGACTAGGTGAAAAACTGTTTTTT
once | TRBJ1-4 | - | TRBV6-5 | CASRALGTSGEKLFF | TGTGCCAGCAGGGCGCTCGGGACATCCGGGGAAAAACTGTTTTTT
- | TRBJ1-2 | - | TRBV14 | CASSVWDNDYGYTF | TGTGCCAGCAGCGTATGGGACAATGACTATGGCTACACCTTC
- | TRBJ1-2 | - | TRBV5-1 | CASSLGGDYGYTF | TGCGCCAGCAGCTTGGGGGGGGACTATGGCTACACCTTC
- | TRBJ1-6 | - | TRBV5-6 | CASSSYTGLNSPLHF | TGTGCCAGCAGCTCATATACAGGGCTCAATTCACCCCTCCACTTT
few | TRBJ2-2 | - | TRBV7-2 | CASSPFTGELFF | TGTGCCAGCAGCCCGTTCACCGGGGAGCTGTTTTTT
- | TRBJ2-5 | TRBD1 | TRBV29-1 | CSVGGQVGETQYF | TGCAGCGTGGGGGGACAGGTAGGGGAGACCCAGTACTTC
once | TRBJ1-2 | - | TRBV7-8 | CASSLGGNNYGYTF | TGTGCCAGCAGCTTAGGGGGCAATAACTATGGCTACACCTTC
- | TRBJ2-1 | - | TRBV7-2 | CASSLAGQINEQFF | TGTGCCAGCAGCTTAGCTGGACAGATTAATGAGCAGTTCTTC
- | TRBJ2-3 | TRBD2 | TRBV5-1 | CASSFRLAKATQGFTDTQYF | TGCGCCAGCAGCTTTAGACTAGCGAAAGCTACCCAGGGTTTCACAGATACGCAGTATTTT
- | TRBJ1-5 | - | TRBV7-2 | CASSLVSPAGNQPQHF | TGTGCCAGCAGCTTAGTATCCCCCGCGGGGAATCAGCCCCAGCATTTT
- | TRBJ2-2 | TRBD2 | TRBV10-2 | CATGGEARNTGELFF | TGCGCCACGGGGGGGGAAGCGAGGAACACCGGGGAGCTGTTTTTT
- | TRBJ1-5 | TRBD1 | TRBV18 | CASSPDRGNQPQHF | TGTGCCAGCTCTCCGGACAGGGGGAATCAGCCCCAGCATTTT
- | TRBJ2-7 | TRBD1 | TRBV7-7 | CASSPGTGRSDEQYF | TGTGCCAGCAGCCCCGGGACAGGGAGATCTGACGAGCAGTACTTC
- | TRBJ2-3 | TRBD2 | TRBV5-8 | CASSLGLAGADTDTQYF | TGTGCCAGCAGCTTGGGACTAGCGGGGGCCGACACAGATACGCAGTATTTT
- | TRBJ2-5 | - | TRBV6-5 | CASSPYDQGGETQYF | TGTGCCAGCAGCCCCTATGACCAGGGGGGAGAGACCCAGTACTTC
- | TRBJ2-5 | - | TRBV6-1 | CASSEAGETQYF | TGTGCCAGCAGTGAAGCCGGGGAGACCCAGTACTTC
few | TRBJ1-5 | - | TRBV5-1 | CASSLEGYSNQPQHF | TGCGCCAGCAGCTTGGAGGGGTATAGCAATCAGCCCCAGCATTTT
- | TRBJ1-2 | TRBD1 | TRBV5-6 | CASSSISGTVYGYTF | TGTGCCAGCAGCAGCATTTCCGGGACAGTATATGGCTACACCTTC
- | TRBJ2-2 | TRBD2 | TRBV28 | CASNQGLVNTGELFF | TGTGCCAGCAATCAGGGACTAGTCAACACCGGGGAGCTGTTTTTT
- | TRBJ2-5 | - | TRBV28 | CASRGTQETQYF | TGTGCCAGCAGAGGGACACAAGAGACCCAGTACTTC
- | TRBJ1-4 | - | TRBV19 | CASAPAGNEKLFF | TGTGCCAGTGCCCCGGCAGGGAATGAAAAACTGTTTTTT
- | TRBJ2-7 | TRBD1 | TRBV29-1 | CSAGQGMAREQYF | TGCAGCGCGGGACAGGGGATGGCGCGCGAGCAGTACTTC
- | TRBJ2-3 | - | TRBV7-9 | CASSLALRTAGTDTQYF | TGTGCCAGCAGCTTAGCGCTCAGGACAGCCGGCACAGATACGCAGTATTTT
- | TRBJ1-3 | - | TRBV30 | CAWSSAGTGNTIYF | TGTGCCTGGAGTTCCGCGGGGACTGGAAACACCATATATTTT
- | TRBJ1-5 | - | TRBV28 | CASSLLGGIQPQHF | TGTGCCAGCAGTTTATTAGGAGGGATTCAGCCCCAGCATTTT
once | TRBJ2-7 | - | TRBV7-8 | CASSNTRGYEQYF | TGTGCCAGCAGCAACACAAGGGGCTACGAGCAGTACTTC
few | TRBJ2-7 | - | TRBV5-1 | CASSPAGVSGGYEQYF | TGCGCCAGCAGCCCGGCTGGGGTATCCGGAGGGTACGAGCAGTACTTC
- | TRBJ2-5 | - | TRBV7-3 | CASSLIPTSVETQYF | TGTGCCAGCAGCTTAATACCAACTTCCGTCGAGACCCAGTACTTC
- | TRBJ2-6 | - | TRBV19 | CASSRLPGISGANVLTF | TGTGCCAGTAGTCGCCTCCCGGGGATCTCTGGGGCCAACGTCCTGACTTTC
once | TRBJ2-3 | - | TRBV28 | CASGGTDSPTDTQYF | TGTGCCAGCGGCGGGACAGACTCCCCCACAGATACGCAGTATTTT
- | TRBJ2-7 | - | TRBV28 | CASSYAGRKIYEQYF | TGTGCCAGCAGTTATGCCGGGAGAAAGATCTACGAGCAGTACTTC
- | TRBJ1-2 | - | TRBV28 | CASSRDVYGYTF | TGTGCCAGCAGCCGGGATGTTTATGGCTACACCTTC
- | TRBJ2-3 | - | TRBV2 | CASTRGVTDTQYF | TGTGCCAGCACCAGGGGTGTCACAGATACGCAGTATTTT
once | TRBJ1-5 | - | TRBV6-1 | CASSQEVSNQPQHF | TGTGCCAGCAGCCAAGAGGTTAGCAATCAGCCCCAGCATTTT
- | TRBJ2-1 | TRBD2 | TRBV11-2 | CASSGLAGGPERNEQFF | TGTGCCAGCAGCGGATTAGCGGGAGGGCCGGAACGGAATGAGCAGTTCTTC
- | TRBJ1-3 | - | TRBV7-8 | CASSLLRTASGNTIYF | TGTGCCAGCAGCCTATTACGGACAGCCTCTGGAAACACCATATATTTT
- | TRBJ2-1 | TRBD2 | TRBV5-1 | CASSFAGTSGPINEQFF | TGCGCCAGCAGCTTCGCTGGGACTAGCGGGCCTATCAATGAGCAGTTCTTC
few | TRBJ1-6 | TRBD1 | TRBV7-2 | CASSTEGAYSPLHF | TGTGCCAGCAGCACCGAGGGGGCATATTCACCCCTCCACTTT
- | TRBJ1-1 | - | TRBV7-7 | CASSPVIEINTEAFF | TGTGCCAGCAGCCCTGTAATCGAGATCAACACTGAAGCTTTCTTT
once | TRBJ1-3 | - | TRBV6-5 | CASRIGQTGNTIYF | TGTGCCAGCAGAATAGGACAGACTGGAAACACCATATATTTT
- | TRBJ2-1 | TRBD1 | TRBV9 | CASSFGTGNEQFF | TGTGCCAGCAGCTTCGGGACAGGCAATGAGCAGTTCTTC
- | TRBJ2-1 | TRBD1 | TRBV9 | CASSGMDRGYNEQFF | TGTGCCAGCAGCGGAATGGACAGGGGGTACAATGAGCAGTTCTTC
- | TRBJ1-2 | TRBD1 | TRBV19 | CASYRQGGSYGYTF | TGTGCCAGTTATCGGCAGGGGGGATCCTATGGCTACACCTTC
- | TRBJ2-5 | TRBD2 | TRBV28 | CASGRGLAGETQYF | TGTGCCAGCGGGCGGGGACTAGCGGGGGAGACCCAGTACTTC
- | TRBJ1-2 | TRBD1 | TRBV7-2 | CASSLTGGGVGYGYTF | TGTGCCAGCAGCTTAACAGGGGGCGGGGTGGGCTATGGCTACACCTTC
- | TRBJ1-1 | - | TRBV10-1 | CASTRDLNTEAFF | TGCGCCAGCACAAGGGACTTGAACACTGAAGCTTTCTTT
once | TRBJ2-5 | TRBD2 | TRBV5-1 | CASSLRLAGEVTQYF | TGCGCCAGCAGCTTGAGACTAGCGGGAGAGGTGACCCAGTACTTC
- | TRBJ2-3 | - | TRBV6-5 | CASERRATTDTQYF | TGTGCCAGCGAACGCAGGGCTACCACAGATACGCAGTATTTT
- | TRBJ1-2 | TRBD1 | TRBV28 | CASRGPERGRWGQGYTF | TGTGCCAGCAGGGGGCCAGAAAGGGGGCGCTGGGGTCAGGGCTACACCTTC
- | TRBJ1-6 | TRBD1 | TRBV7-8 | CASSPGGDSPLHF | TGTGCCAGCTCCCCAGGGGGTGATTCACCCCTCCACTTT
- | TRBJ1-5 | TRBD1 | TRBV2 | CASIGQGIANQPQHF | TGTGCCAGCATCGGACAGGGGATTGCCAATCAGCCCCAGCATTTT
- | TRBJ2-7 | - | TRBV30 | CAWSRQNNEQYF | TGTGCCTGGAGTAGACAGAACAACGAGCAGTACTTC
- | TRBJ1-2 | TRBD1 | TRBV7-9 | CASSWGQGVIYGYTF | TGTGCCAGCAGCTGGGGACAGGGGGTCATCTATGGCTACACCTTC
- | TRBJ2-5 | - | TRBV2 | CASSAGLKETQYF | TGTGCCAGCAGTGCGGGACTCAAGGAGACCCAGTACTTC